This passage covers 30 T cell receptor beta chains from one sample sequenced in a study of siplizumab effects on memory and regulatory T cells (dated by TCRdb to between 2017 and 2020). Library preparation employed the immunoSEQ multiplex PCR assay. This immuneACCESS table, as held by TCRdb, lists in-frame sequences with V and J called but not all clones. Of the missing ones, under half trace to an unresolved V gene in checked studies; the others have no known cause. The sample includes around 82,000 clones, with roughly 93% observed a single time. About 4.5% of the sample goes to the ten largest clones. Sequences were obtained from CD8+ T cells sorted from blood. The origin of the receptors is a human donor in good health.

This sequence joins TRBV27 and TRBJ2-3; 12 bases are shared with TRBD2. The V gene end was trimmed by 5 bases and the J gene end by 4 bases; junction bases not matched to a gene: 4. This CDR3 spans 15 amino acids. Germline CDR1 MNHEY, CDR2 SMNVEV (reference sequence). The CDR3 region is CASSPSGGAADTQYF. As DNA, the CDR3 is TGTGCCAGCAGTCCTAGCGGGGGGGCTGCAGATACGCAGTATTTT.

The chain uses TRBV27 and TRBJ2-7, with D possibly being TRBD1 (6 bases). The CDR3 contains 13 residues. Per the germline V gene, CDR1 is MNHEY and CDR2 is SMNVEV (reference sequence). V was shortened by 6 bases and J by 3 bases, with 12 bases between the two germline ends. In nucleotides, the CDR3 is TGTGCCAGCAGGGACAGTTCCGACTACGAGCAGTACTTC. Its translation: CASRDSSDYEQYF.

The chain couples TRBV29-1 to TRBJ2-7; D may be TRBD1 (5 bases). Germline CDR1 is SQVTM and CDR2 is ANQGSEA. This CDR3 is 16 amino acids long. The V end was cut by 6 bases, the J end by 2 bases, with 23 bases between. The CDR3 spells CSVLAGVTAHAYEQYF. The CDR3, as DNA: TGCAGCGTCCTCGCTGGGGTGACAGCTCACGCCTACGAGCAGTACTTC.

This clone was seen only once. The genes are TRBV28 and TRBJ1-3; D is possibly TRBD1 (5 bases). The CDR3 extends over 13 amino acids. Germline V lookup: CDR1 MDHEN, CDR2 SYDVKM. The V end lost 8 bases, the J end lost 0 bases, and 8 bases lay between the germline ends. Here the CDR3 DNA reads TGTGCCAGCCGACAGCTCTCTGGAAACACCATATATTTT. This encodes CASRQLSGNTIYF.

This rearrangement joins TRBV13 to TRBJ2-1; 8 bases align to TRBD1. J gave up 8 bases and V 4 bases, and 13 bases lay outside the gene matches. The germline V gene has CDR1 PRHDT and CDR2 FYEKMQ (reference sequence). The length of the CDR3 is 16 residues. The CDR3 coding sequence is TGTGCCAGCAGCTCTGAAATCACAGGGGGTAACCATGAGCAGTTCTTC. It yields the protein CASSSEITGGNHEQFF.

This clone was seen only once. The chain is built from TRBV9 and TRBJ2-1; TRBD2 matches at 10 bases. V lost 2 bases to trimming and J lost 4 bases; unmatched junction nucleotides: 6. This CDR3 contains 16 residues. CDR1 is SGDLS and CDR2 is YYNGEE in the germline V gene. The chain's CDR3 is CASSVIVAGGYNEQFF. The DNA of the CDR3 is TGTGCCAGCAGCGTCATCGTAGCGGGGGGATACAATGAGCAGTTCTTC.

This clone was recorded once. The chain uses TRBV11-2 and TRBJ2-5; 15 positions agree with TRBD2. Germline lookup yields CDR1 SGHAT and CDR2 FQNNGV. The CDR3 loop spans 15 amino acids. Losses at the gene ends were 6 bases for V and 5 bases for J; bases not matched to a gene: 4. Here the CDR3 DNA reads TGTGCCAGCAGTCGGACTAGCGGGGGGGGTGAGACCCAGTACTTC. Encoded protein: CASSRTSGGGETQYF.

The V gene is TRBV6-5, the J gene TRBJ2-3; no definite D call. Germline loops: CDR1 MNHEY, CDR2 SVGAGI. The CDR3 spans 12 residues. Trimming cost V 4 bases and J 2 bases, with 4 bases left between them. CDR3 residues: CASSSNTDTQYF. In nucleotides, the CDR3 is TGTGCCAGCAGTTCAAACACAGATACGCAGTATTTT.

This clone was detected only once. The chain combines TRBV27 with TRBJ2-3; possibly TRBD1 or TRBD2 for D (6 bases each). CDR1 and CDR2 from the germline V gene are MNHEY and SMNVEV (reference sequence). The length of the CDR3 is 11 residues. V lost 6 bases and J lost 6, with 7 bases in between. The CDR3 is CASSGGDTQYF. The CDR3 DNA reads TGTGCCAGCAGCGGGGGCGATACGCAGTATTTT.

This clone occurred once. The chain couples TRBV6-5 to TRBJ2-6; possibly TRBD1 for D (6 bases). The CDR3 contains 15 residues. Trimming took off 4 bases at V and 4 bases at J, with 11 bases between the two ends. Germline CDR1 and CDR2: MNHEY and SVGAGI. As DNA, the CDR3 is TGTGCCAGCAGTTTATCAGGGGCCGGGGCCAACGTCCTGACTTTC. Translation gives CASSLSGAGANVLTF.

The rearrangement links TRBV5-5 to TRBJ2-7; no definite D call. Trimming cost V 6 bases and J 3 bases, with 10 bases left between them. The length of the CDR3 is 12 residues. The germline V gene has CDR1 SGHKS and CDR2 YYEKEE (reference sequence). This CDR3 is CASTITGYEQYF. CDR3 nucleotides: TGTGCCAGCACCATAACGGGCTACGAGCAGTACTTC.

J is TRBJ1-4 and V is TRBV29-1, with D hard to call. The CDR3 sequence is 11 residues long. V was clipped by 0 bases and J by 8 bases, with 4 bases between them. Per the germline V gene, CDR1 is SQVTM and CDR2 is ANQGSEA. CDR3 residues: CSVEEEEKLFF. The DNA for the CDR3 is TGCAGCGTTGAAGAAGAGGAAAAACTGTTTTTT.

The chain uses TRBV19 and TRBJ2-1; 10 positions match TRBD2. V gave up 2 bases and J gave up 5 bases; unmatched junction bases: 3. Germline V lookup: CDR1 LNHDA, CDR2 SQIVND (reference sequence). The CDR3 consists of 15 residues. The CDR3 here is CASSISSGGNNEQFF. As DNA, the CDR3 is TGTGCCAGTAGTATAAGTAGCGGGGGGAACAATGAGCAGTTCTTC. The complete variable domain, with remaining parts taken from reference TRBV19 and TRBJ2-1, reads DGGITQSPKYLFRKEGQNVTLSCEQNLNHDAMYWYRQDPGQGLRLIYYSQIVNDFQKGDIAEGYSVSREKKESFPLTVTSAQKNPTAFYLCASSISSGGNNEQFFGPGTRLTVL.

The chain combines TRBV5-6 with TRBJ2-7, with D perhaps TRBD1 (6 bases). Between the trimmed V and J ends, which lost 4 bases and 2 bases, there was a span of 13 bases. The CDR3 runs 14 residues. The germline V gene has CDR1 SGHDT and CDR2 YYEEEE. The DNA for the CDR3 is TGTGCCAGCAGCCACGCCGGGACAACCTACGAGCAGTACTTC. Residues: CASSHAGTTYEQYF.

Details on this clone: The same CDR3 is also encoded by other DNA sequences in this sample. The V and J genes are TRBV7-3 and TRBJ2-3, with D possibly matching TRBD1 (6 bases). The CDR3 extends over 15 amino acids. Germline CDR1 and CDR2: SGHTA and FQGTGA. V gave up 1 base and J gave up 0 bases, with 8 bases separating them. The CDR3 nucleotides are TGTGCCAGCAGCTTAAGTGGGGGCAGCACAGATACGCAGTATTTT. This gives the protein CASSLSGGSTDTQYF.

The J gene is TRBJ2-7, the V gene TRBV7-9, with 7 positions matching TRBD1. CDR1 is SEHNR, CDR2 FQNEAQ, per germline (reference sequence). The CDR3 runs to 12 residues. J lost 6 bases, V lost 5 bases, and 4 bases had no gene match. The CDR3 DNA is TGTGCCAGCAGCACTACAGGGGCCGAGCAGTACTTC. Its translation is CASSTTGAEQYF.

The chain links TRBV27 to TRBJ2-1; 8 bases agree with TRBD2. This CDR3 spans 15 amino acids. The germline CDR1 and CDR2 sequences are MNHEY and SMNVEV (reference sequence). Trimming took 6 bases from V and 6 from J; bases not matched to a gene: 10. In DNA form, the CDR3 reads TGTGCCAGCAGCCCCAACGTCGGGGGGGGCAATGAGCAGTTCTTC. As protein: CASSPNVGGGNEQFF.

The chain is built from TRBV27 and TRBJ1-6; D not certain. Germline V gene lookup returns CDR1 MNHEY and CDR2 SMNVEV (reference sequence). The CDR3 extends over 12 amino acids. V lost 3 bases and J 10 bases, leaving 7 bases between the germline ends. DNA of the CDR3: TGTGCCAGCAGTTTCATCAGCTCACCCCTCCACTTT. It encodes CASSFISSPLHF.

The V and J genes are TRBV14 and TRBJ2-4, with D tentatively TRBD2 (7 bases). The CDR3 spans 15 residues. The V gene's germline CDR1 is SGHDN and CDR2 FVKESK. Trimming removed 1 base from V and 12 bases from J, with 19 bases in between. The CDR3 loop reads CASSQADTWGGSQYF. CDR3 DNA sequence: TGTGCCAGCAGCCAAGCGGACACCTGGGGGGGCTCTCAGTACTTC.

This chain connects TRBV7-9 to TRBJ2-2; D remains ambiguous. The CDR3 covers 12 residues. Germline V CDR1 and CDR2: SEHNR, FQNEAQ (reference sequence). Trimming took off 4 bases at V and 6 bases at J, with 6 bases between the two ends. The CDR3: CASSYGSGELFF. CDR3 sequence (DNA): TGTGCCAGCAGCTATGGGTCCGGGGAGCTGTTTTTT.

The V call is TRBV29-1, the J call TRBJ2-5, with 12 nucleotides matching TRBD2. Germline V gene lookup returns CDR1 SQVTM and CDR2 ANQGSEA. The CDR3 has 13 amino acids. The junction had 3 bases not matched to a gene; V was cut back by 7 bases and J by 3 bases. The CDR3 is CSARLAGEETQYF. The CDR3 DNA is TGCAGCGCCAGACTAGCGGGGGAAGAGACCCAGTACTTC.

V and J are TRBV9 and TRBJ2-2; a possible D gene is TRBD1 (6 bases). CDR3 length: 12 residues. Trimming removed 3 bases from V and 7 bases from J, with 7 bases in between. Germline V gene lookup returns CDR1 SGDLS and CDR2 YYNGEE. The chain's CDR3 is CASSDRVGELFF. CDR3 nucleotides: TGTGCCAGCAGCGACAGGGTCGGGGAGCTGTTTTTT.

The V call is TRBV6-5, the J call TRBJ2-2; 9 bases agree with TRBD1. Germline V lookup: CDR1 MNHEY, CDR2 SVGAGI. The CDR3 length is 16 residues. V lost 0 bases and J lost 6; bases outside the gene matches: 5. The CDR3 here is CASSYSGQGIAGELFF. The CDR3 nucleotides read TGTGCCAGCAGTTACTCCGGACAGGGGATAGCCGGGGAGCTGTTTTTT.

This chain links TRBV23-1 with TRBJ2-4, with D possibly TRBD1 on 6 matching bases. TRBV23-1 is given ORF status, its function remaining uncertain. This CDR3 is built from 18 residues. V was clipped by 4 bases and J by 1 base, with 20 bases between them. DNA of the CDR3: TGCGCCAGCAGTCGATTCAGGGGAAGGCCCGTCGCCAAAAACATTCAGTACTTC. It codes for CASSRFRGRPVAKNIQYF.

The rearrangement joins TRBV28 to TRBJ1-1, with 7 bases matching TRBD1. The V gene's germline CDR1 is MDHEN and CDR2 SYDVKM. V was pared by 9 bases and J by 4 bases, with 8 bases of the junction left unmatched. This CDR3 is 13 amino acids long. CDR3 protein: CASQGVTGTEAFF. The CDR3 nucleotides read TGTGCCAGTCAGGGGGTTACGGGCACTGAAGCTTTCTTT.

CDR3 DNA sequence: TGTGCCAGCAGAGCGGTGGGAGGGAATGGCTACACCTTC. It is translated as CASRAVGGNGYTF. The chain is built from TRBV27 and TRBJ1-2; unclear D gene. The CDR3 is 13 amino acids. Germline V lookup: CDR1 MNHEY, CDR2 SMNVEV (reference sequence). Trimming removed 6 bases at V and 6 bases at J, with 14 bases between.

The rearrangement uses TRBV7-3 and TRBJ2-3; TRBD2 matches 8 bases. The germline V gene encodes CDR1 SGHTA and CDR2 FQGTGA. J lost 5 bases, V lost 5 bases, and 9 bases had no gene match. There are 15 residues in the CDR3. The CDR3 region has the DNA TGTGCCAGCAGCAGTATGGGACTAGATGGAGATACGCAGTATTTT. Residues: CASSSMGLDGDTQYF.

The chain's CDR3 is CASSAGGIDGYTF. The CDR3 bases are TGCGCCAGCAGCGCCGGAGGGATAGATGGCTACACCTTC. The genes are TRBV4-1 and TRBJ1-2; the D is unclear. The CDR3 spans 13 residues. V was trimmed by 5 bases and J by 6 bases, leaving 13 bases between them. Germline CDR1 is MGHRA and CDR2 is YSYEKL.

The V call is TRBV7-9, the J call TRBJ1-1; 7 bases are shared with TRBD1. Germline assignment: CDR1 SEHNR and CDR2 FQNEAQ (reference sequence). This CDR3 comprises 11 residues. The trim removed 2 bases at V and 11 bases at J, leaving 2 bases unmatched. CDR3 protein: CASSLPQGAFF. CDR3 nucleotide sequence: TGTGCCAGCAGCTTACCACAGGGGGCTTTCTTT.

The chain's CDR3 is CASSFVLAGGPGEQFF. CDR3 DNA sequence: TGTGCCAGCAGTTTTGTACTAGCGGGGGGGCCGGGTGAGCAGTTCTTC. V is TRBV27 and J is TRBJ2-1; 13 bases are a match to TRBD2. J lost 9 bases, V lost 3 bases, and 8 bases had no gene match. This CDR3 contains 16 residues. Germline V gene lookup returns CDR1 MNHEY and CDR2 SMNVEV (reference sequence).